The TCR beta chain described here comes from a study of blood T cell repertoires in COVID-19. In the study overall: Italy, Spain and the United States were the sources of the convalescent and acute COVID-19 samples. T cells, B-cell-depleted T cells, or PBMCs supplied cDNA or gDNA.

Per germline, CDR1 MNHEY and CDR2 SVGAGI. V was trimmed by 2 bases and J by 6 bases, leaving 13 bases between them. The CDR3 is 15 residues long. In the original processing: Amplified reference gene primers provided the basis for estimating nucleated cell counts. Repertoires were generated with immunoSEQ multiplex PCR, while TCRdb's copy carries only in-frame clones and drops some. V and J calls and clone size are copied from that table; D and trimming were computed from the DNA. This sample has a few hundred thousand clones, with around 86% found just once. This clone was observed a handful of times.

The origin of this receptor is a man in his thirties or forties who had recovered from COVID-19. The source material was peripheral blood. The rearrangement uses TRBV6-5 and TRBJ2-2; tentatively, D is TRBD1 (5 bases). In DNA form, the CDR3 reads TGTGCCAGCAGTTACGCCCAGGGATTTGCCGGGGAGCTGTTTTTT. Amino acids: CASSYAQGFAGELFF.